This T cell receptor beta chain was captured in a study of T-cell memory formation after mild COVID-19. Study in general: The two donors had largely donor-specific TCR clusters. Overall study findings and caveats: Clones shrinking between day 15 and 85 showed a balanced CD4/CD8 split, and those that grew later tilted toward CD4+. For contracting clones, CD4+ ones sat mainly in CM and EM, CD8+ in EMRA. What remained unconfirmed was the SARS-CoV-2 specificity of second-wave clones peaking on day 37.

A note on this clonotype: Its cognate antigen is unknown.

From the 5' RACE reads, TCRdb called clonotypes with MiXCR, one entry per CDR3 protein. The sample contains a few hundred thousand distinct CDR3 sequences, under 20% of which appear only once. The CDR3 spans 15 residues. Trimming pared 3 bases from V and 0 bases from J, leaving 12 bases between. Sequenced sample: PBMCs or a T cell subset sorted from them (not recorded which). The chain carries TRBV23-1 and TRBJ2-7; no clear D. Being an ORF, TRBV23-1 has a function that is uncertain. The receptor's source is a man between 18 and 29 years old who had mild COVID-19 (a few samples of this study predate the infection). Cell type and time point are not known. The CDR3 reads CASSHLPGFSYEQYV. The CDR3 bases are TGCGCCAGCAGTCATCTCCCCGGGTTCTCCTACGAGCAGTACGTC.